This TCR beta chain was sequenced in a study of response to subunit inactivated influenza vaccine. The study's findings and limits: Authors proposed each seasonal influenza vaccination draws in few new T cells.

This clonotype was seen more than once but under ten times. Its target is unknown. Deletions cut 4 bases from V and 2 bases from J, with 15 bases between. The length of the CDR3 is 15 residues. Germline CDR1 and CDR2: MGHRA and YSYEKL. MiXCR, applied by TCRdb to the RT-PCR reads, yields one record per CDR3 protein. The repertoire holds 650,000 or so distinct CDR3 sequences, with around 13% as singletons. This sample comprised PBMCs from blood, obtained around two weeks before vaccination. This chain uses TRBV4-1 with TRBJ2-7, with a weak D call TRBD1 (7 bases). This clonotype originated in a man aged 50-59 years who received an inactivated influenza vaccine. The CDR3 spells CASSRSDREAYEQYF. CDR3 bases: TGCGCCAGCAGCCGCTCAGACAGGGAGGCCTACGAGCAGTACTTC.